This T cell receptor beta chain came from a study of vaccination effects on CD4 cells after COVID-19. This CDR3 contains 15 residues. Losses at the gene ends were 5 bases for V and 2 bases for J; bases not matched to a gene: 3. CDR1 is MNHEY, CDR2 SMNVEV, per germline (reference sequence). Sequencing followed a ViraFEST assay step that expanded antigen-specific CD4+ T cells with viral peptide pools. Culturing for roughly 10 days preceded CD4+ T cell isolation. It was two doses of either the BNT162b2 or mRNA-1273 vaccine that participants received. The protocol was immunoSEQ multiplex PCR, while the TCRdb copy is restricted to in-frame clones and leaves out a portion. The table records roughly 70,000 clones, about 80% of them present only once. Comment on this clone: The target antigen is unknown.

The rearrangement links TRBV27 to TRBJ1-4, with TRBD1 identical over 9 bases. This sequence originates from a human donor who received a COVID-19 vaccine. The sequencing here drew on CD4+ T cells from PBMCs cultured with HCoV-OC43 spike peptides, taken after COVID-19 vaccination. As to subset: HCoV-OC43 spike overlapping peptide pool stimulation. The CDR3 sequence is CASSRDRVTNEKLFF. The CDR3 DNA sequence: TGTGCCAGCAGTCGGGACAGGGTGACTAATGAAAAACTGTTTTTT. Drawing the rest from reference TRBV27 and TRBJ1-4, the complete variable domain is EAQVTQNPRYLITVTGKKLTVTCSQNMNHEYMSWYRQDPGLGLRQIYYSMNVEVTDKGDVPEGYKVSRKEKRNFPLILESPSPNQTSLYFCASSRDRVTNEKLFFGSGTQLSVL.